This TCR beta chain comes out of a study of tissue T cells after allogeneic stem cell transplantation. Overall study results and limits: Sampling depth was limited, and the cohort was small and clinically varied. Shared clones across patients were few; motif clustering revealed tissue-specific shared signatures.

Comments on this clone: What it binds is not known. Gene names denote mouse genes. The CDR3 is cut off 1 residue early in the read; its end comes from the germline J gene.

J gave up 0 bases and V 1 base, and 2 bases lay outside the gene matches. The V gene's germline CDR1 is GKSSPN and CDR2 SITVG. The CDR3 is made up of 15 amino acids. Survey-depth TCRbeta CDR3 sequencing reported V/J genes and productive frequencies. The assay was immunoSEQ multiplex PCR, and TCRdb's table has in-frame clones only and misses some. The repertoire holds fewer than 20,000 clones, with roughly three quarters as singletons. The chain uses TRBV31 and TRBJ2-4, with 9 nucleotides matching TRBD2. The source material was spleen. The clonotype comes from a female BALB/c mouse in good health. This strain's MHC haplotype is H2-d. CDR3: CAWSRDWASQNTLYF. The DNA read from the CDR3 is TGTGCCTGGAGTCGGGACTGGGCTAGTCAAAACACCTTGTAC.